The clone carrying this TCR beta chain was recorded once. The data derive from a study of blood T cell repertoires in COVID-19. At the level of the study: From T cells, B-cell-depleted T cells, or PBMCs came the material, which was cDNA or gDNA.

In terms of age and location, participants ranged from roughly 18 to 90 years and lived in approximately 26 US areas. The CDR3 runs to 14 residues. CDR1 is SGHRS, CDR2 YFSETQ, per germline. With V trimmed by 2 bases and J by 2 bases, 2 bases remained unmatched. The data were produced by immunoSEQ multiplex PCR, yet TCRdb's version contains in-frame clones alone and is incomplete. The sample shows some 460,000 clones, 87% of them seen only once. The TCR was taken from a woman aged 18-29 years who had recovered from COVID-19. Sample: PBMCs or T cells enriched from blood (not recorded which). The genes are TRBV5-1 and TRBJ2-3; TRBD2 aligns across 7 bases. The CDR3 loop is CASSLAGLTDTQYF. Here the CDR3 DNA reads TGCGCCAGCAGCTTAGCGGGGCTCACAGATACGCAGTATTTT.